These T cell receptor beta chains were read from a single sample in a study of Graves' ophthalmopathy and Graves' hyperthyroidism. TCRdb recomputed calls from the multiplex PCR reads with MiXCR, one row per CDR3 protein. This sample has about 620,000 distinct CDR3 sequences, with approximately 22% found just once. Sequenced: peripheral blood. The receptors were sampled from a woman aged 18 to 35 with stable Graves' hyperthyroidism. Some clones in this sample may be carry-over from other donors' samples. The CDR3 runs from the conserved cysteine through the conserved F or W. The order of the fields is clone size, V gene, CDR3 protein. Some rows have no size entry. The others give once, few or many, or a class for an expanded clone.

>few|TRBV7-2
CASSLGGELPQHF
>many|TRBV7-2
CASSLVAGDSETQYF
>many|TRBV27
CASTGTGRASTEAFF
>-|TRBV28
CASGGPQSRGNQPQHF
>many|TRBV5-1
CASRPQTGSSYEQYF
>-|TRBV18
CASSPGPGGYGYTF
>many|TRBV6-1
CASTGAGRTEAFF
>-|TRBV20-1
CSARDLAGGLYEQYF
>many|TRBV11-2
CASSPTGGGRTQYF
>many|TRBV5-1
CASSLDGIYQETQYF
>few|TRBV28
CASSFGSDTGTATYEQYF
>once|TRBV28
CASSLGVRDYGYTF
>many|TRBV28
CASSFGWDQPQHF
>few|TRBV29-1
CSGGEGYYEQYF
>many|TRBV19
CASRKQGSGYTF